What follows describes a single T cell receptor beta chain. Germline CDR1 and CDR2: SNHLY and FYNNEI. The CDR3 runs to 11 residues. The data are from a study of blood T cells in healthy people across ages. The second PCR ran roughly 7 to 12 cycles with a sample-barcoded 5' primer and J-beta primers. Each of the samples gave a minimum of 3 million paired-end reads that contained CDR3. In TCRdb, the 5' RACE reads were re-called with MiXCR into one record per CDR3 protein. The sample records fewer than 1,200,000 distinct CDR3 sequences, approximately 25% being singletons. This sample also appeared in a second study, on T cells of mothers and their children. From that report: Several million TCR beta reads per child versus over 8.5 million per mother.

This chain joins TRBV2 and TRBJ2-5, with unresolved D. The J call could be wrong; TRBJ2-1 is a better fit for the DNA end. The sequenced sample was blood. This TCR was recovered from a girl aged 2 to 9 in good health. CDR3: CASSETNGQFF. The CDR3 region has the DNA TGTGCCAGCAGTGAAACCAATGGCCAGTTCTTC.